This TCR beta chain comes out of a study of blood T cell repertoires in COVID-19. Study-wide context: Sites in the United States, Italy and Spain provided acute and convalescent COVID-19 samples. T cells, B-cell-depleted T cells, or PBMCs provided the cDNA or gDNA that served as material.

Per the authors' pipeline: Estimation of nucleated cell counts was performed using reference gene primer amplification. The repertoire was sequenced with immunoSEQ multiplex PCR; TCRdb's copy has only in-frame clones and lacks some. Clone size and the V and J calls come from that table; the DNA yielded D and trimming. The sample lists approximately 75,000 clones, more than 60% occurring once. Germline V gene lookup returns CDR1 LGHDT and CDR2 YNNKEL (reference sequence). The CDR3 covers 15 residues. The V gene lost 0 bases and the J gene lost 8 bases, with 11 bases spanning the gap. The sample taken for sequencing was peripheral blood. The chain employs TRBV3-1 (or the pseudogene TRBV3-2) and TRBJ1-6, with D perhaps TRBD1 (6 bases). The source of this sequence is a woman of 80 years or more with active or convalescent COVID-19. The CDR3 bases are TGTGCCAGCAGCCAAGAACCCTCAGGGGATTCACCCCTCCACTTT. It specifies CASSQEPSGDSPLHF.